The TCR beta chain described here comes from a study of regulatory T cells in long-lasting Graves disease. HTBI primers from iRepertoire and Arm-PCR of CDR3 regions yielded the TCR beta libraries. MiXCR, run by TCRdb on the multiplex PCR reads, gives a single entry per CDR3 protein. In the table there are fewer than 650,000 distinct CDR3 sequences, 16% of which are singletons. Per the germline V gene, CDR1 is SGHRS and CDR2 is YFSETQ. V was pared by 0 bases and J by 2 bases, with 6 bases of the junction left unmatched. The CDR3 totals 18 residues. Specified time point: newly diagnosed GD, antithyroid drugs for less than 3 months. Extracted RNA from PBMCs served as the source of the TCR library. The sample was also linked to a second study, of T cells in Graves' hyperthyroidism and ophthalmopathy.

This sample comprised peripheral blood mononuclear cells (PBMCs), obtained at new diagnosis, from a patient treated with antithyroid drugs. The chain links TRBV5-1 to TRBJ2-1, with 12 nucleotides matching TRBD2. This clonotype was obtained from a woman aged 25 to 45 with Graves disease. The CDR3 coding sequence is TGCGCCAGCAGCTTGGGGCTAGCGGGAGGGGCGACCTACAATGAGCAGTTCTTC. Protein: CASSLGLAGGATYNEQFF.